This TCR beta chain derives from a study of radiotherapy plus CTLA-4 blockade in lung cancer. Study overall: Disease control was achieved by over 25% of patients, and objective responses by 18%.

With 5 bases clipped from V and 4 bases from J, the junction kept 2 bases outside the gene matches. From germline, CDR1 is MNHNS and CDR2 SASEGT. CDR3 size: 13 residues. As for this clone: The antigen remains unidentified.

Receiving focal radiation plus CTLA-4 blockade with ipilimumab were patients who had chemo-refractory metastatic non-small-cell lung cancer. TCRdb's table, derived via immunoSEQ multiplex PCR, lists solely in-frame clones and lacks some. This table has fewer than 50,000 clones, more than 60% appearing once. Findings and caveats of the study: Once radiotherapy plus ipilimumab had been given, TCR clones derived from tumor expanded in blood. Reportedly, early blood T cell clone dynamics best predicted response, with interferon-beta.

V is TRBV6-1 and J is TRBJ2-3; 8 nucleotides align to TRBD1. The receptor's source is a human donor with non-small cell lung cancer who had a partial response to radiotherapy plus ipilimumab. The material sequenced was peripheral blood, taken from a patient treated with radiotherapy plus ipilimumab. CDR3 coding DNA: TGTGCCAGCAGTCCGGACAGGGCAGATACGCAGTATTTT. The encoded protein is CASSPDRADTQYF.